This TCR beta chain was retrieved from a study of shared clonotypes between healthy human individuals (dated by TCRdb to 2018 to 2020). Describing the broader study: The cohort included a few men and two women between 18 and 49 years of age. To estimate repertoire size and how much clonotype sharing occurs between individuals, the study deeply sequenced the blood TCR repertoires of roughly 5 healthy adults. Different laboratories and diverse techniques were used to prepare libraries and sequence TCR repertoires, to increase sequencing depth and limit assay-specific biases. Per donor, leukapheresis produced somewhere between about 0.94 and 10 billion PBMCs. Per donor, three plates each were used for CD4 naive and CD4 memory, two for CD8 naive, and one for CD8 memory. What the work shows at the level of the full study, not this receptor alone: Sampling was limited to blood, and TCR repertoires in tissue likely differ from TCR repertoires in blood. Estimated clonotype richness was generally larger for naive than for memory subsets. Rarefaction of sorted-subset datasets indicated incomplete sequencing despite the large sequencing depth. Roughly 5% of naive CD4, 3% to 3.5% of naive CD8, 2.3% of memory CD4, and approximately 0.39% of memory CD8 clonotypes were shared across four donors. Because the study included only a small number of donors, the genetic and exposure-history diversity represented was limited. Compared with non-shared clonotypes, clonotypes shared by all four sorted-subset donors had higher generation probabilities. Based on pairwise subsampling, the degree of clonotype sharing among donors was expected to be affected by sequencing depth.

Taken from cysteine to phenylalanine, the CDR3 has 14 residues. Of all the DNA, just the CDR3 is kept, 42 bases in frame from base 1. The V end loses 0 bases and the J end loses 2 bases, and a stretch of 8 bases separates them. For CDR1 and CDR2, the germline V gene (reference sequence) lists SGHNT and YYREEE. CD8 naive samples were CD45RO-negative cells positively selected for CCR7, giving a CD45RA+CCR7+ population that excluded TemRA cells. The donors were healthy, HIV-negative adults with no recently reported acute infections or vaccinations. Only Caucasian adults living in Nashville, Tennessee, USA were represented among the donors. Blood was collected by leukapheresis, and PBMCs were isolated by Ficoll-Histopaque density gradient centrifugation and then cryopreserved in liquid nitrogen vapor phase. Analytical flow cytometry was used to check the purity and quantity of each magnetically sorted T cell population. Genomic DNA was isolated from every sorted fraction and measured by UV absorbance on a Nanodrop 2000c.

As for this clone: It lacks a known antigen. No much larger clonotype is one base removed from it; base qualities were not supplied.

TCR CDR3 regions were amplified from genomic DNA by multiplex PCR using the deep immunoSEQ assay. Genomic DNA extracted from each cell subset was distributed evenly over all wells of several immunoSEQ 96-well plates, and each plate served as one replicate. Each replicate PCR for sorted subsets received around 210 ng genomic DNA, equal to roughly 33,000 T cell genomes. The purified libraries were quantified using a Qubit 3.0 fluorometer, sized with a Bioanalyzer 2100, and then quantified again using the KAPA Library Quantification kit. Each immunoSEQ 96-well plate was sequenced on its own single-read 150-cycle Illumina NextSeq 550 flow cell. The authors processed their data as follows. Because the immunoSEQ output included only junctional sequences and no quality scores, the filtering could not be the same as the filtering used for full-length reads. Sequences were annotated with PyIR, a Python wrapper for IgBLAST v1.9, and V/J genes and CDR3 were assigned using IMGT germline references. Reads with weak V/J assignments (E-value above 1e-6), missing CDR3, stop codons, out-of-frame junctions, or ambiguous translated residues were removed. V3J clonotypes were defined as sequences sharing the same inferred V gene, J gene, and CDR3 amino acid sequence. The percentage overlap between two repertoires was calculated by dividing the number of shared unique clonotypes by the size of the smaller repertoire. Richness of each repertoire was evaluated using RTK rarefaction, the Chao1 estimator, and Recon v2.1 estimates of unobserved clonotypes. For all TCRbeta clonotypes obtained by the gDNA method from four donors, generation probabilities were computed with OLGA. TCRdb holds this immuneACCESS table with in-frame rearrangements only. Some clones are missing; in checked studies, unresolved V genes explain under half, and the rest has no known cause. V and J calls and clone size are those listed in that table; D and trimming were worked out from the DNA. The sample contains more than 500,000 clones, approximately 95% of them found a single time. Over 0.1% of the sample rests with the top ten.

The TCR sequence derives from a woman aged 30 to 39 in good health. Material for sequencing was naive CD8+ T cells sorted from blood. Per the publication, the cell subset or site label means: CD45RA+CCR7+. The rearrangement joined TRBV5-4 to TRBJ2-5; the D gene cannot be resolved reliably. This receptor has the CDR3 CASSLEAVQETQYF. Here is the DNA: TGTGCCAGCAGCTTGGAGGCGGTTCAAGAGACCCAGTACTTC.